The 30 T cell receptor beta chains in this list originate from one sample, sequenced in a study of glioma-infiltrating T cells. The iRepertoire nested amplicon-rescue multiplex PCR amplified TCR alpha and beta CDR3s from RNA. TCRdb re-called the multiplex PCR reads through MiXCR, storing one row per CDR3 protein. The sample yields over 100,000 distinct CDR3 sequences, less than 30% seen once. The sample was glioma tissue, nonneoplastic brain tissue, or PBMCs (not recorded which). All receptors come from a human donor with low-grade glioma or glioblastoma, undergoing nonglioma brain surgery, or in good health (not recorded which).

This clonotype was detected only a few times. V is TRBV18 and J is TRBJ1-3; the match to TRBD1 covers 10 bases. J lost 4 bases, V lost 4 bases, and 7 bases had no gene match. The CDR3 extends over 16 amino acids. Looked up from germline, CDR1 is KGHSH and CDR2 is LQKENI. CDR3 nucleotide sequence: TGTGCCAGCTCACGAGGGACAGGGGCCCCCGGAAACACCATATATTTT. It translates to CASSRGTGAPGNTIYF.

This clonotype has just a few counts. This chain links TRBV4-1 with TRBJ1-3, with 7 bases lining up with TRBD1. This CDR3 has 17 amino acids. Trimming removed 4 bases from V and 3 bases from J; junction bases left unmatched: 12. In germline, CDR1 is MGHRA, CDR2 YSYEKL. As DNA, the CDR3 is TGCGCCAGCAGCCCCATCGATGACAGGGAGGTTGGAAACACCATATATTTT. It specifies CASSPIDDREVGNTIYF.

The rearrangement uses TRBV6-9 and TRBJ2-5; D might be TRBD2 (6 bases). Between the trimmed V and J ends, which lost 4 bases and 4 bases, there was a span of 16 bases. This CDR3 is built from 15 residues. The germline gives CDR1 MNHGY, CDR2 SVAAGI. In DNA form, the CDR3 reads TGTGCCAGCAGTTCAAATACCGAGGAGGGAGAGACCCAGTACTTC. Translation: CASSSNTEEGETQYF.

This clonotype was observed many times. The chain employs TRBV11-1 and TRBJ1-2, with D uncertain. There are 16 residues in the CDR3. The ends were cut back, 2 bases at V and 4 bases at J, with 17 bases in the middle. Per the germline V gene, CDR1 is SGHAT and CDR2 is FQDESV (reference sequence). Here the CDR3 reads CASSLSTPTVPYGYTF. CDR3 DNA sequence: TGTGCCAGCAGCTTATCCACCCCCACAGTGCCCTATGGCTACACCTTC. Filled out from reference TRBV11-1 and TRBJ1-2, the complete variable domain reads EAEVAQSPRYKITEKSQAVAFWCDPISGHATLYWYRQILGQGPELLVQFQDESVVDDSQLPKDRFSAERLKGVDSTLKIQPAELGDSAMYLCASSLSTPTVPYGYTFGSGTRLTVV.

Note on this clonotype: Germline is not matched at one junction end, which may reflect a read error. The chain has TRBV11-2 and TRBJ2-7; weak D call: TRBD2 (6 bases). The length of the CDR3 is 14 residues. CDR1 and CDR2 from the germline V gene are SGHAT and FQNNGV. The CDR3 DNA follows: TGTGCGAGCAGCTTATGGGACTCCGAATACGAGCAGTACTTC. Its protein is CASSLWDSEYEQYF.

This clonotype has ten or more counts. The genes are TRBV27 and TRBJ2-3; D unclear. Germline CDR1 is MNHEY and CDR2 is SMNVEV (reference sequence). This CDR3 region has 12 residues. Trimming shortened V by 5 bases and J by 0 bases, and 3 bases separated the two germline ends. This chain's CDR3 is CASSASTDTQYF. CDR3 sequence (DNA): TGTGCCAGCAGTGCTAGCACAGATACGCAGTATTTT.

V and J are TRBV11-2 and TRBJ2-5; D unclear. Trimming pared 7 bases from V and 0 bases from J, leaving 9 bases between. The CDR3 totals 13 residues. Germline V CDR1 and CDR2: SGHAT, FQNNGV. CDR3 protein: CASTQGYQETQYF. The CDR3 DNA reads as TGTGCCAGCACCCAAGGGTACCAAGAGACCCAGTACTTC.

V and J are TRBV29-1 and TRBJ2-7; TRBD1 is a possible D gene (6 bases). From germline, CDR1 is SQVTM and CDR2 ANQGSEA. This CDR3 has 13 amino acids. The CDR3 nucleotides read TGCAGTGGAGCTCAACAGGGACCCTACGAGCAGTACTTC. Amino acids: CSGAQQGPYEQYF.

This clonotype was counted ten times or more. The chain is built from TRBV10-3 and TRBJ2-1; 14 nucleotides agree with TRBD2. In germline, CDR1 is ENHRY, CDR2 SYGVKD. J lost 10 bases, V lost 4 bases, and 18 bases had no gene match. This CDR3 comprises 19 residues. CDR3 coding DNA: TGTGCCATCAGTGCATCCGGGACTAGCGGGAGTCGATACAATCGCGAGCAGTTCTTC. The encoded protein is CAISASGTSGSRYNREQFF.

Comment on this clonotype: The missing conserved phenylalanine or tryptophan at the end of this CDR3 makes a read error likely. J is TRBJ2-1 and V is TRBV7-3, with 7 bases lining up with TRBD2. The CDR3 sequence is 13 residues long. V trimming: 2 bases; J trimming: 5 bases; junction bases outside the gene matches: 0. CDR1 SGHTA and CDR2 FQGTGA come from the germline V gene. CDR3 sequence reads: CASSLGRDNEQFL. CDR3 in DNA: TGTGCCAGCAGCTTAGGGAGGGACAATGAGCAGTTCTTA.

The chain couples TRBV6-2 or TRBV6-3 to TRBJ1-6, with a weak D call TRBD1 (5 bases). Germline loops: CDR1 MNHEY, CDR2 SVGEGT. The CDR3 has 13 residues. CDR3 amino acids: CGSYGGYNSPLHF. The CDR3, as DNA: TGTGGCAGTTACGGGGGCTATAATTCACCCCTCCACTTT.

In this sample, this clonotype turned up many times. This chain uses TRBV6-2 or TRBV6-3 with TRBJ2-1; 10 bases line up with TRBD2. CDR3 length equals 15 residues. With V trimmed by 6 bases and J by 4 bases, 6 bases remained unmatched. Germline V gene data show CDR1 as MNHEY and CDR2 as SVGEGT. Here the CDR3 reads CASRLAGVQYNEQFF. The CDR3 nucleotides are TGTGCCAGCAGGCTAGCGGGAGTACAGTACAATGAGCAGTTCTTC.

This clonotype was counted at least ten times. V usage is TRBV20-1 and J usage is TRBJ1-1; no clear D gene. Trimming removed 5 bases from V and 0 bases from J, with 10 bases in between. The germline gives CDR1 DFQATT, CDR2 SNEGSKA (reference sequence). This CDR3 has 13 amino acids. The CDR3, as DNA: TGCAGTGCTTACTACATCATGAACACTGAAGCTTTCTTT. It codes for CSAYYIMNTEAFF.

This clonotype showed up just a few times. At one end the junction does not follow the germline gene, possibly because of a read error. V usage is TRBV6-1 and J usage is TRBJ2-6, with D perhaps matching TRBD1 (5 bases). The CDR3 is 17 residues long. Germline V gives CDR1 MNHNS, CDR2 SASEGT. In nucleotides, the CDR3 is TGTGCCAGCGGTACCTATTTGGGCGGATCTGGGGCCAACGTCCTGACCTTC. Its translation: CASGTYLGGSGANVLTF.

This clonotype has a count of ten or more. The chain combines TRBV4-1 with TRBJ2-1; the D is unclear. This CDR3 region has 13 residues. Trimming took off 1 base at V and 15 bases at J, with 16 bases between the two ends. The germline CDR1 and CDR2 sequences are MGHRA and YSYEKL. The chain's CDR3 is CASSQGSLPNLFF. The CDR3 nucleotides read TGCGCCAGCAGCCAAGGATCTTTGCCAAATCTGTTCTTC.

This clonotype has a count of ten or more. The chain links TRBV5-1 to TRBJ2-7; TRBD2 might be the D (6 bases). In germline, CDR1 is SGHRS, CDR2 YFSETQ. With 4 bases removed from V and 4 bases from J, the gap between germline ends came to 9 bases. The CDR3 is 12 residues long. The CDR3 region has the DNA TGCGCCAGCAGCCTGACTAGATACGAGCAGTACTTC. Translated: CASSLTRYEQYF.

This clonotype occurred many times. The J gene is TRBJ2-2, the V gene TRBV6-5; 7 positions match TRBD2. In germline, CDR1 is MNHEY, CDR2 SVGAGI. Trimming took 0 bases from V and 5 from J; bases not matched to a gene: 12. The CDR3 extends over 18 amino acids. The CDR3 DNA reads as TGTGCCAGCAGTTACTCGCACCATGGCGGGAGTGGGACCGGGGAGCTGTTTTTT. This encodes CASSYSHHGGSGTGELFF.

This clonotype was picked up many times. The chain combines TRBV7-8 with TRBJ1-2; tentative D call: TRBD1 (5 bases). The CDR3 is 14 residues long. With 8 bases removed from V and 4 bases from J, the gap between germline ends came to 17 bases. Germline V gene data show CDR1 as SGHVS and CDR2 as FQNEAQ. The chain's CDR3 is CASAPTGQSYGYTF. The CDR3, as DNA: TGTGCCAGCGCCCCGACCGGACAAAGCTATGGCTACACCTTC. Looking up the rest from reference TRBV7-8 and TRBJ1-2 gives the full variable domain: GAGVSQSPRYKVAKRGQDVALRCDPISGHVSLFWYQQALGQGPEFLTYFQNEAQLDKSGLPSDRFFAERPEGSVSTLKIQRTQQEDSAVYLCASAPTGQSYGYTFGSGTRLTVV.

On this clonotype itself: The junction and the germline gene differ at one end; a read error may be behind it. Here the CDR3 reads CTSSQDGYWEKLFF. CDR3 in DNA: TGCACCAGCAGCCAAGATGGATATTGGGAAAAACTGTTTTTT. This chain joins TRBV4-1 and TRBJ1-4; D not resolved. The CDR3 covers 14 residues. Germline V gives CDR1 MGHRA, CDR2 YSYEKL.

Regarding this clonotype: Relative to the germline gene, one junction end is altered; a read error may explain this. CDR3: CASGLFQGAYGQYF. Here the CDR3 DNA reads TGTGCTAGTGGTTTGTTTCAGGGGGCCTACGGGCAGTACTTC. V gene TRBV12-5 combines with J gene TRBJ2-7; 8 nucleotides align to TRBD1. CDR1 LGHNT and CDR2 FRNRAP come from the germline V gene. This CDR3 spans 14 amino acids.

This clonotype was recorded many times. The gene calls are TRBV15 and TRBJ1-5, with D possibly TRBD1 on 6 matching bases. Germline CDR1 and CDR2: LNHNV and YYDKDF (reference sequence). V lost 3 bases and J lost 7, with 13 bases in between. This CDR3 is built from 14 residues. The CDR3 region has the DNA TGTGCCACCAGCAGTCCGGGGGGCGCACAGCCCCAGCATTTT. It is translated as CATSSPGGAQPQHF. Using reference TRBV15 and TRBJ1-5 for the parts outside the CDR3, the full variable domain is DAMVIQNPRYQVTQFGKPVTLSCSQTLNHNVMYWYQQKSSQAPKLLFHYYDKDFNNEADTPDNFQSRRPNTSFCFLDIRSPGLGDTAMYLCATSSPGGAQPQHFGDGTRLSIL.

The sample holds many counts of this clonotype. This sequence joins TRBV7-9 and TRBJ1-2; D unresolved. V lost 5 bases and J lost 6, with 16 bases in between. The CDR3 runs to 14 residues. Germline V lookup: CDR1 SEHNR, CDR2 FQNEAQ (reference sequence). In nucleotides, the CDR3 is TGTGCCAGCAGCCCTCACCTCACCCATCATGGCTACACCTTC. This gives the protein CASSPHLTHHGYTF.

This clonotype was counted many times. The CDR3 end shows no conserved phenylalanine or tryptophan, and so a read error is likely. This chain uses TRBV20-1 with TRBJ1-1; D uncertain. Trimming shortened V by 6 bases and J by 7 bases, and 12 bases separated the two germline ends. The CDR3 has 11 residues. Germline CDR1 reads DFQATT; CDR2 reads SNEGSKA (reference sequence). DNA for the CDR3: TGCAGTGCGCCTACGATCAGTGAAGCTTTCCTT. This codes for CSAPTISEAFL.

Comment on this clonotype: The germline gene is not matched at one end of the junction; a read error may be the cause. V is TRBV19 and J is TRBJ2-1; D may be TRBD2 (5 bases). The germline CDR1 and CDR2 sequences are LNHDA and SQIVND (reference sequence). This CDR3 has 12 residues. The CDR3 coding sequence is TGTGCCGGTAGTCGGGGTGCCAATGAGCAGTTCTTC. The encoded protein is CAGSRGANEQFF.

This CDR3 reads CASSAGPSNQPQHF. CDR3 DNA: TGTGCCAGCAGCGCCGGACCGAGCAATCAGCCCCAGCATTTT. This chain connects TRBV9 to TRBJ1-5; no reliable D call. In germline, CDR1 is SGDLS, CDR2 YYNGEE. The CDR3 length is 14 residues. Deletions cut 3 bases from V and 1 base from J, with 8 bases between.

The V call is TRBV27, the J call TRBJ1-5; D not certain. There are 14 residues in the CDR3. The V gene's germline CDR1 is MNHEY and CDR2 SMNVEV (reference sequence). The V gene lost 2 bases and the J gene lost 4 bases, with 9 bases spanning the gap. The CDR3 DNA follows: TGTGCCAGCAGTTTACAGGATGGAAATCAGCCCCAGCATTTT. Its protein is CASSLQDGNQPQHF.

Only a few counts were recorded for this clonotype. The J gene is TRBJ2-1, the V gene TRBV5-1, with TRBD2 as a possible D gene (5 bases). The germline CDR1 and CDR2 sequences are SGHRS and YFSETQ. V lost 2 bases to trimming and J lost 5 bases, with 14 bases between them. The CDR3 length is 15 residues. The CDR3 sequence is CASSFLLGVDNEQFF. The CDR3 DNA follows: TGCGCCAGCAGCTTCTTACTCGGGGTAGACAATGAGCAGTTCTTC.

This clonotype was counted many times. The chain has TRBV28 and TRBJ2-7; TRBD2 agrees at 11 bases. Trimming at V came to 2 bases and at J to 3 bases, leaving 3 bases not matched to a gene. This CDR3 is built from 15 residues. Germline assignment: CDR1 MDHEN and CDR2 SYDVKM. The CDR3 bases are TGTGCCAGCAGTTTAGGGACTAGCGGCAACTACGAGCAGTACTTC. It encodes CASSLGTSGNYEQYF.

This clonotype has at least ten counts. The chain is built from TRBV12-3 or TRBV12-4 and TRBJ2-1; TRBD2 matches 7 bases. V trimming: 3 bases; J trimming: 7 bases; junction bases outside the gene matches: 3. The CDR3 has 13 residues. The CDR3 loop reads CASSLWEGNEQFF. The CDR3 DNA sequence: TGTGCCAGCAGTTTGTGGGAGGGTAATGAGCAGTTCTTC.

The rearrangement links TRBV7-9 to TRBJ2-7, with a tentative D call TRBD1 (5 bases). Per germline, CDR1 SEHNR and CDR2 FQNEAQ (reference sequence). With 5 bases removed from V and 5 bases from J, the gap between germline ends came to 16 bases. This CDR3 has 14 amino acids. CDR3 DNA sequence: TGTGCCAGCAGCCTAGGAAAGGGGTTCCACGAGCAGTACTTC. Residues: CASSLGKGFHEQYF.